These 23 T cell receptor beta chains share one sample of origin, sequenced in a study of CD4 T cells in relation to SARS-CoV-2 and coronaviruses. Sequencing used immunoSEQ multiplex PCR; TCRdb keeps in-frame clones, though not all of them. This table holds approximately 36,000 clones, about 79% found once. Their antigen targets remain unknown. The specimen was naive CD4+ T cells from PBMCs, cultured in vitro. The subset was: naive CD4+ T cells isolated by negative enrichment. The receptors shown here come from an adult with COVID-19.

The chain carries TRBV18 and TRBJ2-7; 11 nucleotides agree with TRBD1. Germline trimming cut 2 bases from V and 6 bases from J; bases unmatched to any gene: 3. The CDR3 is made up of 14 amino acids. Germline CDR1 and CDR2: KGHSH and LQKENI. The CDR3 DNA is TGTGCCAGCTCACCAGGGACAGGGGGTCGCGAGCAGTACTTC. Its translation: CASSPGTGGREQYF.

This rearrangement joins TRBV18 to TRBJ1-3, with TRBD1 as a possible D gene (5 bases). The CDR3 contains 19 residues. V was trimmed by 5 bases and J by 0 bases, leaving 23 bases between them. Germline lookup yields CDR1 KGHSH and CDR2 LQKENI. CDR3: CASSATIHGGGVSGNTIYF. In DNA, the CDR3 is TGTGCCAGCTCAGCTACCATCCATGGCGGGGGAGTCTCTGGAAACACCATATATTTT.

The chain employs TRBV4-1 and TRBJ2-1; 8 bases fit TRBD2. This CDR3 comprises 15 residues. Germline-derived CDR1 and CDR2 are MGHRA and YSYEKL. Trimming cost V 1 base and J 4 bases; bases outside gene matches: 3. The CDR3 region is CASSQAVAGYNEQFF. The CDR3 region has the DNA TGCGCCAGCAGCCAAGCGGTAGCGGGGTACAATGAGCAGTTCTTC.

V is TRBV27 and J is TRBJ1-2, with D tentatively TRBD1 (6 bases). V lost 3 bases to trimming and J lost 4 bases, with 12 bases between them. Per germline, CDR1 MNHEY and CDR2 SMNVEV (reference sequence). The CDR3 is 14 amino acids. CDR3 DNA sequence: TGTGCCAGCAGTTTTGAGGGGGGTATCTATGGCTACACCTTC. Amino acids: CASSFEGGIYGYTF.

The J gene is TRBJ2-5, the V gene TRBV3-1 (or the pseudogene TRBV3-2); 8 nucleotides align to TRBD2. Germline V gene sequence: CDR1 LGHDT, CDR2 YNNKEL (reference sequence). V lost 4 bases and J lost 0; bases outside the gene matches: 7. The CDR3 loop spans 16 amino acids. The CDR3: CASSLASGQYQETQYF. CDR3 DNA: TGTGCCAGCAGCCTCGCTAGCGGGCAATACCAAGAGACCCAGTACTTC.

CDR3 region: CASSFGTDNEKLFF. CDR3 DNA: TGTGCCAGCAGCTTCGGGACAGATAATGAAAAACTGTTTTTT. The chain couples TRBV7-9 to TRBJ1-4; 7 positions match TRBD1. J gave up 4 bases and V 3 bases, and 2 bases lay outside the gene matches. The CDR3 runs to 14 residues. CDR1 and CDR2 (germline): SEHNR, FQNEAQ (reference sequence).

V is TRBV3-1 (or the pseudogene TRBV3-2) and J is TRBJ2-7; D is ambiguous. CDR3 size: 15 residues. Per germline, CDR1 LGHDT and CDR2 YNNKEL (reference sequence). Trimming cost V 0 bases and J 4 bases, with 13 bases left between them. CDR3 bases: TGTGCCAGCAGCCAAGAATTCGACGGCTGGTACGAGCAGTACTTC. It translates to CASSQEFDGWYEQYF.

This chain joins TRBV3-1 (or the pseudogene TRBV3-2) and TRBJ2-5; 9 nucleotides align to TRBD1. The CDR3 covers 18 residues. The junction had 15 bases not matched to a gene; V was cut back by 3 bases and J by 4 bases. From germline, CDR1 is LGHDT and CDR2 YNNKEL (reference sequence). For the CDR3, the DNA is TGTGCCAGCAGCCAGCCGGGACAGGGACCCCCGAAGGGAGAGACCCAGTACTTC. Amino acid sequence: CASSQPGQGPPKGETQYF.

The chain couples TRBV7-3 to TRBJ2-1, with 8 bases identical to TRBD2. V was clipped by 1 base and J by 3 bases; unmatched bases: 5. From germline, CDR1 is SGHTA and CDR2 FQGTGA. The CDR3 contains 16 residues. CDR3 in amino acids: CASSLMTGTSYNEQFF. CDR3 nucleotides: TGTGCCAGCAGCTTAATGACCGGGACTAGCTACAATGAGCAGTTCTTC. The full variable domain, rest sourced from reference TRBV7-3 and TRBJ2-1, is GAGVSQTPSNKVTEKGKYVELRCDPISGHTALYWYRQSLGQGPEFLIYFQGTGAADDSGLPNDRFFAVRPEGSVSTLKIQRTERGDSAVYLCASSLMTGTSYNEQFFGPGTRLTVL.

The chain links TRBV9 to TRBJ2-5, with TRBD1 identical over 9 bases. Per germline, CDR1 SGDLS and CDR2 YYNGEE. The CDR3 spans 17 residues. After removal of 4 bases from V and 1 base from J, the junction contained 11 bases not matched to a gene. The DNA for the CDR3 is TGTGCCAGCAGCTCCGTGATGGGACAGGGCTCCCAAGAGACCCAGTACTTC. Translated, it gives CASSSVMGQGSQETQYF.

The J gene is TRBJ2-5, the V gene TRBV6-2 or TRBV6-3; tentative D call: TRBD1 (5 bases). Trimming took off 2 bases at V and 0 bases at J, with 19 bases between the two ends. There are 18 residues in the CDR3. Germline CDR1 is MNHEY and CDR2 is SVGEGT. The CDR3 DNA reads TGTGCCAGCAGTTACCACGTAAGGACACCAGCTAACCAAGAGACCCAGTACTTC. Encoded protein: CASSYHVRTPANQETQYF.

This CDR3 reads CASSSGPYEQYF. CDR3 nucleotide sequence: TGTGCCAGCTCATCCGGGCCCTACGAGCAGTACTTC. V usage is TRBV18 and J usage is TRBJ2-7; D remains unclear. V gave up 5 bases and J gave up 2 bases, with 7 bases separating them. The length of the CDR3 is 12 residues. Germline loops: CDR1 KGHSH, CDR2 LQKENI.

The chain recombines TRBV5-1 with TRBJ2-3; D is perhaps TRBD2 (5 bases). Germline V gene data show CDR1 as SGHRS and CDR2 as YFSETQ. Trimming stripped 4 bases from V and 2 bases from J, with 14 bases between. The CDR3 runs 15 residues. The DNA of the CDR3 is TGCGCCAGCAGCGAGTCTAGCTCATCCACAGATACGCAGTATTTT. Translated, it gives CASSESSSSTDTQYF.

This clone has just one count. V and J are TRBV5-6 and TRBJ2-7, with D unclear. The germline CDR1 and CDR2 sequences are SGHDT and YYEEEE. CDR3 length: 13 amino acids. V was shortened by 2 bases and J by 4 bases, with 10 bases between the two germline ends. The CDR3 coding sequence is TGTGCCAGCAGCTTCAGCACTCCGTACGAGCAGTACTTC. Its protein is CASSFSTPYEQYF.

This chain connects TRBV7-2 to TRBJ1-2; D gene uncertain. The germline V gene encodes CDR1 SGHTA and CDR2 FQGNSA. The CDR3 extends over 13 amino acids. Trimming pared 0 bases from V and 8 bases from J, leaving 10 bases between. CDR3 bases: TGTGCCAGCAGCTTAGCGGCCAATGGGGGCTACACCTTC. This codes for CASSLAANGGYTF.

J is TRBJ2-7 and V is TRBV6-5; no clear D. This CDR3 is 12 amino acids long. V was pared by 5 bases and J by 5 bases, with 10 bases between. Per germline, CDR1 MNHEY and CDR2 SVGAGI. The CDR3, as DNA: TGTGCCAGCAGTCGGAGAGCCCACGAGCAGTACTTC. This sequence encodes CASSRRAHEQYF.

This clone showed up just once. The chain carries TRBV10-3 and TRBJ2-7; D possibly corresponds to TRBD2 (5 bases). The germline V gene encodes CDR1 ENHRY and CDR2 SYGVKD. CDR3 length: 15 residues. The V gene lost 3 bases and the J gene lost 1 base, with 13 bases spanning the gap. The CDR3 loop reads CAISDFMSGSYEQYF. The CDR3 nucleotides read TGTGCCATCAGTGATTTTATGTCGGGGTCCTACGAGCAGTACTTC.

V and J are TRBV11-1 and TRBJ2-1; 8 positions agree with TRBD2. Losses at the gene ends were 2 bases for V and 5 bases for J; bases not matched to a gene: 5. Germline V lookup: CDR1 SGHAT, CDR2 FQDESV (reference sequence). The CDR3 is made up of 15 amino acids. In DNA, the CDR3 is TGTGCCAGCAGCTTACTTATCGGGAGGGACAATGAGCAGTTCTTC. Its protein is CASSLLIGRDNEQFF.

The chain employs TRBV4-2 and TRBJ2-7; the D gene is possibly TRBD2 (6 bases). CDR3 length equals 16 residues. Germline V lookup: CDR1 LGHNA, CDR2 YNFKEQ. Between the trimmed V and J ends, which lost 0 bases and 3 bases, there was a span of 15 bases. CDR3 amino acids: CASSQDSGHQGYEQYF. DNA of the CDR3: TGTGCCAGCAGCCAAGATAGCGGTCACCAAGGCTACGAGCAGTACTTC.

This clone came up a few times. The chain is built from TRBV27 and TRBJ1-5, with TRBD1 identical over 8 bases. CDR3 size: 15 residues. J gave up 7 bases and V 3 bases, and 8 bases lay outside the gene matches. Germline CDR1 is MNHEY and CDR2 is SMNVEV (reference sequence). This CDR3 reads CASSFRGQGRQPQHF. For the CDR3, the DNA is TGTGCCAGCAGTTTCCGCGGACAGGGCAGGCAGCCCCAGCATTTT.

J is TRBJ2-5 and V is TRBV24-1, with D uncertain. Trimming left V 4 bases short and J 4 bases short, with 12 bases between. This CDR3 has 14 amino acids. The V gene's germline CDR1 is KGHDR and CDR2 SFDVKD. CDR3 DNA: TGTGCCACCAGTGACGCCACACGGGTAGAGACCCAGTACTTC. Translating gives CATSDATRVETQYF.

The CDR3 is CASSFPGKETQYF. The CDR3 DNA follows: TGCGCCAGCAGCTTCCCGGGGAAAGAGACCCAGTACTTC. This rearrangement joins TRBV5-1 to TRBJ2-5; D is possibly TRBD2 (5 bases). This CDR3 spans 13 amino acids. CDR1 SGHRS and CDR2 YFSETQ come from the germline V gene. V was clipped by 2 bases and J by 3 bases, with 8 bases between them.

The chain employs TRBV12-3 or TRBV12-4 and TRBJ2-5, with D possibly called TRBD1 or TRBD2 (6 bases each). With 3 bases removed from V and 6 bases from J, the gap between germline ends came to 11 bases. The CDR3 is 13 residues long. DNA of the CDR3: TGTGCCAGCAGTTTCGGAGGGACAAAGACCCAGTACTTC. It encodes CASSFGGTKTQYF.